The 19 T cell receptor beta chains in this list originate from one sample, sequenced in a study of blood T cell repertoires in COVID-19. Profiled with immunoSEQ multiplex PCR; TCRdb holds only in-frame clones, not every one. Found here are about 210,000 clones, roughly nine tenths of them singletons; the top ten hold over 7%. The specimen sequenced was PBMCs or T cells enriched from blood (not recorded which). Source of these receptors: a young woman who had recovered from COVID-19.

In DNA, the CDR3 is TGTGCTAGTGGTTTGGGGAAGGGAGGAGACCAAGAGACCCAGTACTTC. Its protein product is CASGLGKGGDQETQYF. The chain combines TRBV12-5 with TRBJ2-5; D may be TRBD2 (6 bases). CDR1 and CDR2 (germline): LGHNT, FRNRAP. The CDR3 totals 16 residues. V was cut by 1 base and J by 0 bases, with 12 bases left in between.

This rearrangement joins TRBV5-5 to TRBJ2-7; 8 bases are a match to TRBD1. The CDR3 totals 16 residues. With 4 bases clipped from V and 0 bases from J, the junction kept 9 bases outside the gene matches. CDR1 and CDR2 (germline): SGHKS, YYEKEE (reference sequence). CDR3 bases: TGTGCCAGCAGCATAGGGACAGGATACAACTCCTACGAGCAGTACTTC. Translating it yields CASSIGTGYNSYEQYF.

The CDR3 loop reads CASRRGGASSYNEQFF. Written as DNA, the CDR3 is TGTGCCAGCAGAAGGGGGGGGGCGAGCTCCTACAATGAGCAGTTCTTC. The rearrangement links TRBV13 to TRBJ2-1, with D possibly matching TRBD2 (7 bases). There are 16 residues in the CDR3. Trimming took 6 bases from V and 0 from J, leaving 15 bases between them. From germline, CDR1 is PRHDT and CDR2 FYEKMQ (reference sequence).

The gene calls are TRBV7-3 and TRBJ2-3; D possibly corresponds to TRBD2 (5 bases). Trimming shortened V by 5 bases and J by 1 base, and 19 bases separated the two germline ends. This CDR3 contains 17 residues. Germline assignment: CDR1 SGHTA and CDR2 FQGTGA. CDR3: CASSLPAPLVCTDTQYF. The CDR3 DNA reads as TGTGCCAGCAGCCTCCCTGCCCCACTAGTTTGCACAGATACGCAGTATTTT.

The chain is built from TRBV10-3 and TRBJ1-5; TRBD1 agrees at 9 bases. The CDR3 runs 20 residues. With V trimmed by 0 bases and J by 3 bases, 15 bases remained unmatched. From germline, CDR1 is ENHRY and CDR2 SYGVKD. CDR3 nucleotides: TGTGCCATCAGTGAGTCTCGTGGCGGGACAGGGAGCTCTTTCAATCAGCCCCAGCATTTT. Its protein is CAISESRGGTGSSFNQPQHF.

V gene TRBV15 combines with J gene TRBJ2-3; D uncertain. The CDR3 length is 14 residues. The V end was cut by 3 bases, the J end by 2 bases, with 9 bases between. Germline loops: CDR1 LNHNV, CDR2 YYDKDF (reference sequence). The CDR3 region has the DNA TGTGCCACCAGCAGGTCCGTGTTCACAGATACGCAGTATTTT. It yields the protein CATSRSVFTDTQYF.

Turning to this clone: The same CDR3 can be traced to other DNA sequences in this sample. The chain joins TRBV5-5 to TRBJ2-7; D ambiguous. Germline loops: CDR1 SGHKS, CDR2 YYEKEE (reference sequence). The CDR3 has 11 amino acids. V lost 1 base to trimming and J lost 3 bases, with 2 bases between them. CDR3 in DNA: TGTGCCAGCAGCTTGTACTACGAGCAGTACTTC. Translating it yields CASSLYYEQYF.

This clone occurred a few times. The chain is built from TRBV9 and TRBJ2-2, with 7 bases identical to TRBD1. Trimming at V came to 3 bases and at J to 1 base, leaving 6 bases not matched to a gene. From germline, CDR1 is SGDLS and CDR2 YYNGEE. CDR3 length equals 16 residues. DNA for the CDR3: TGTGCCAGCAGCGCGCACAGGGGCCAGAACACCGGGGAGCTGTTTTTT. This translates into CASSAHRGQNTGELFF. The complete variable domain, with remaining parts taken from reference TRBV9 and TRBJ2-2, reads DSGVTQTPKHLITATGQRVTLRCSPRSGDLSVYWYQQSLDQGLQFLIQYYNGEERAKGNILERFSAQQFPDLHSELNLSSLELGDSALYFCASSAHRGQNTGELFFGEGSRLTVL.

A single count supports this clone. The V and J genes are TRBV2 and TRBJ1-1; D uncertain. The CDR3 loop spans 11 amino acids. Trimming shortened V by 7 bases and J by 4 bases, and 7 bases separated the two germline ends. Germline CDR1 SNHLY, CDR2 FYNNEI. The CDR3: CASTAGTEAFF. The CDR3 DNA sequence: TGTGCCAGCACGGCAGGCACTGAAGCTTTCTTT.

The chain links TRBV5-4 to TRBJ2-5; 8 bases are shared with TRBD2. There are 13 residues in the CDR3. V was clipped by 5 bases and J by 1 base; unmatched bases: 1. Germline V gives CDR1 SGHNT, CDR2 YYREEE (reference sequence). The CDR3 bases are TGTGCCAGCAGGAGCGGGAGCCAAGAGACCCAGTACTTC. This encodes CASRSGSQETQYF.

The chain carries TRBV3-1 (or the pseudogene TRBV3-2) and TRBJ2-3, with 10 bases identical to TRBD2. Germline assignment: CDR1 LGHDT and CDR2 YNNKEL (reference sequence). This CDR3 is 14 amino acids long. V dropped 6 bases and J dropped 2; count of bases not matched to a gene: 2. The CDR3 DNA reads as TGTGCCAGCAGTGGGACTAGCGTCACAGATACGCAGTATTTT. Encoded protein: CASSGTSVTDTQYF.

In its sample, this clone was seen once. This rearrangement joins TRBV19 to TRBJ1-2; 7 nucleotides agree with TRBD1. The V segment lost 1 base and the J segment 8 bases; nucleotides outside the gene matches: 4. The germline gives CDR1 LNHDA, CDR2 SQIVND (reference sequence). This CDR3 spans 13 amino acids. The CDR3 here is CASSIVQGDGYTF. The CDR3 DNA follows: TGTGCCAGTAGTATAGTTCAGGGGGACGGCTACACCTTC.

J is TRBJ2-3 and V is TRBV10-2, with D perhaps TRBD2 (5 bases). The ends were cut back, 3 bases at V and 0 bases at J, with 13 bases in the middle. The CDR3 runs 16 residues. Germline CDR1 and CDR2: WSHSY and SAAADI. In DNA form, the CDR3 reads TGCGCCAGCAGTGACTTTGGGGAGACTAGCACAGATACGCAGTATTTT. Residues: CASSDFGETSTDTQYF.

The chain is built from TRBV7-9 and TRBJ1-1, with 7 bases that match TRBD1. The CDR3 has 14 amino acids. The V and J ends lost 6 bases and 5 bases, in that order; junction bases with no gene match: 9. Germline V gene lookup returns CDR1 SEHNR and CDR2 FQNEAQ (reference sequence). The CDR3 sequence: CASSSTGSMTEAFF. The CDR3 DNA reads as TGTGCCAGCAGTTCGACAGGGTCAATGACTGAAGCTTTCTTT.

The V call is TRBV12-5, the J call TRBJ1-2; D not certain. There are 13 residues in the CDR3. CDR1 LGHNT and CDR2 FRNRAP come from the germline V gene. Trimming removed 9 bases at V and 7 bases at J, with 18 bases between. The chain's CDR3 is CASREPASIGYTF. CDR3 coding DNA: TGTGCTAGCCGGGAGCCGGCCTCGATTGGCTACACCTTC.

CDR3 DNA sequence: TGTGCCAGCAGGGAGGACAGCGGTAGCAATCAGCCCCAGCATTTT. Translated, it gives CASREDSGSNQPQHF. The rearrangement uses TRBV2 and TRBJ1-5, with a weak D call TRBD1 (6 bases). The V end was cut by 6 bases, the J end by 0 bases, with 12 bases between. This CDR3 has 15 residues. Germline lookup yields CDR1 SNHLY and CDR2 FYNNEI.

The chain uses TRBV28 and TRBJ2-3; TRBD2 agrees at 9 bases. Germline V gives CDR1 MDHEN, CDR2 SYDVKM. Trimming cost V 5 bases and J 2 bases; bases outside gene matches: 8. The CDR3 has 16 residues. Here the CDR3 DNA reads TGTGCCAGCAGTACAAGAGCGGGGGGCCTCACAGATACGCAGTATTTT. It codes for CASSTRAGGLTDTQYF.

The CDR3 bases are TGTGCCAGCAGTGAATTTGTCAAGGGGAATTCACCCCTCCACTTT. As protein: CASSEFVKGNSPLHF. The rearrangement joins TRBV25-1 to TRBJ1-6, with a weak D call TRBD1 (5 bases). With 1 base removed from V and 7 bases from J, the gap between germline ends came to 11 bases. The CDR3 is made up of 15 amino acids. CDR1 and CDR2 from the germline V gene are MGHDK and SYGVNS. Looking up the rest from reference TRBV25-1 and TRBJ1-6 gives the full variable domain: EADIYQTPRYLVIGTGKKITLECSQTMGHDKMYWYQQDPGMELHLIHYSYGVNSTEKGDLSSESTVSRIRTEHFPLTLESARPSHTSQYLCASSEFVKGNSPLHFGNGTRLTVT.

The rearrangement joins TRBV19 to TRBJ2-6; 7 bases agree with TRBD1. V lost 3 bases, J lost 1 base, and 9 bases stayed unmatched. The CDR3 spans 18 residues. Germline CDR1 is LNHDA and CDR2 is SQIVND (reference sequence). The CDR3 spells CASSILTGIHSGANVLTF. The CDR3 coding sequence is TGTGCCAGTAGTATTTTGACAGGGATCCATTCTGGGGCCAACGTCCTGACTTTC.